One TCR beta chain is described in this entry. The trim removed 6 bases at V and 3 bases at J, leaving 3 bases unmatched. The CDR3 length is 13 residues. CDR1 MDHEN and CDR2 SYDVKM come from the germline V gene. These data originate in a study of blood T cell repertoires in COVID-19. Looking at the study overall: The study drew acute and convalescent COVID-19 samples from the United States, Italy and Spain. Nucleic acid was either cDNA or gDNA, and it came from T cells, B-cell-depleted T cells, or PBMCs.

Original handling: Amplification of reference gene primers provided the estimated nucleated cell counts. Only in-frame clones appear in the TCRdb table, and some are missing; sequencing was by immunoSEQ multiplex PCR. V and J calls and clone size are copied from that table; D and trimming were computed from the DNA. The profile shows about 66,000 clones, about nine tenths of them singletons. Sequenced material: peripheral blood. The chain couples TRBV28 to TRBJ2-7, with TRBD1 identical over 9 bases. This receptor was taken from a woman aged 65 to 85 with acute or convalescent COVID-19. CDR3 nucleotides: TGTGCCAGCAGGGTGGACAGGGGCTACGAGCAGTACTTC. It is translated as CASRVDRGYEQYF. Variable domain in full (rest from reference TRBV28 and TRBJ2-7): DVKVTQSSRYLVKRTGEKVFLECVQDMDHENMFWYRQDPGLGLRLIYFSYDVKMKEKGDIPEGYSVSREKKERFSLILESASTNQTSMYLCASRVDRGYEQYFGPGTRLTVT.